The clone carrying this TCR beta chain was detected only once. Its antigen is not identified. The source of the sample is a study of cytomegalovirus exposure and HLA in healthy donors. Study results and caveats: A missense DCLRE1C variant was associated with V- and J-gene trimming of TCR beta chains in a later analysis, and an independent cohort replicated the association. The majority of TCR sequences were rare, yet some public TCRs appeared in many donors. Sequencing likely generated an artifact that appeared as a cluster of highly shared sequence variants.

Germline-derived CDR1 and CDR2 are KGHSH and LQKENI. The CDR3 runs 16 residues. Trimming cost V 6 bases and J 1 base; bases outside gene matches: 9. At the time of sampling, donors were nominally healthy, though unrecorded immune exposures were likely. The PCR employed 60 Vbeta primers together with 13 Jbeta primers. Profiling relied on immunoSEQ multiplex PCR, and the TCRdb table lists in-frame clones only, not all of them. This table has 150,000 to 200,000 clones, 70% to 90% appearing once. This TCR derives from a young man in good health and CMV-seropositive. The chain recombines TRBV18 with TRBJ1-1, with 9 nucleotides matching TRBD1. The material sequenced was PBMCs. The CDR3: CASSLRTGARNTEAFF. CDR3 in DNA: TGTGCCAGCTCTTTACGGACAGGGGCCAGGAACACTGAAGCTTTCTTT.